This record covers a single T cell receptor (beta chain). Its antigen is currently unknown. Sequencing was performed with immunoSEQ multiplex PCR; in TCRdb, only in-frame clones are kept and a portion is missing. This sample carries about 63,000 clones, 70% to 90% of them seen once, and the ten largest clones take more than 3.5%. The data are from a study of siplizumab effects on memory and regulatory T cells. Study results and caveats: In roughly 80-95% of proliferating CD4+ or CD8+ clones, a naive or memory phenotype could not be assigned. Apparently key alloresponse contributors, naive T cells also seemed more diverse than memory cells. Versus around 30% in controls, the mappable alloreactive CD4+ clones averaged roughly 70% Treg-derived with siplizumab.

Trimming pared 1 base from V and 8 bases from J, leaving 14 bases between. Germline V CDR1 and CDR2: GTSNPN, SVGIG (reference sequence). The CDR3 runs 13 residues. The chain recombines TRBV30 with TRBJ1-2; maybe TRBD1 (6 bases). Sequenced material: memory CD4+ T cells sorted from blood. The receptor comes from a human donor in good health. The CDR3, as DNA: TGTGCCTGGAGTGGTCGGGGGGCGCAAGGCTACACCTTC. The encoded protein is CAWSGRGAQGYTF.